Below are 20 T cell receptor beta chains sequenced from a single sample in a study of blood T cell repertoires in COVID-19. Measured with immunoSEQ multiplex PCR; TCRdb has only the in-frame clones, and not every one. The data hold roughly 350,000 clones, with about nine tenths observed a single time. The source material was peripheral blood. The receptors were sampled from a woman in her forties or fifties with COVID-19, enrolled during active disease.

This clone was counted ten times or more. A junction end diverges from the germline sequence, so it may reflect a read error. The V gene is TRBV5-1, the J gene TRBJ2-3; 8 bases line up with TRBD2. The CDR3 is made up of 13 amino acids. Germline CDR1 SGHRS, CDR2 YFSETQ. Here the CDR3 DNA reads TGCGCCAGCAGCTTGGAGGGACTAGATTCGCAGTATTTT. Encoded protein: CASSLEGLDSQYF. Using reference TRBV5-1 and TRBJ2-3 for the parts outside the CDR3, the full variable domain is KAGVTQTPRYLIKTRGQQVTLSCSPISGHRSVSWYQQTPGQGLQFLFEYFSETQRNKGNFPGRFSGRQFSNSRSEMNVSTLELGDSALYLCASSLEGLDSQYFGPGTRLTVL.

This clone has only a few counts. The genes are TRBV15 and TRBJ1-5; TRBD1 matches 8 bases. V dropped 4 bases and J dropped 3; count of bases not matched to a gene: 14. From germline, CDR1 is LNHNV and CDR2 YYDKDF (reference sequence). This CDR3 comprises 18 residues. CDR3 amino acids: CATSTQTGARRDNQPQHF. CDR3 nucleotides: TGTGCCACCAGCACCCAGACAGGGGCAAGGAGGGACAATCAGCCCCAGCATTTT.

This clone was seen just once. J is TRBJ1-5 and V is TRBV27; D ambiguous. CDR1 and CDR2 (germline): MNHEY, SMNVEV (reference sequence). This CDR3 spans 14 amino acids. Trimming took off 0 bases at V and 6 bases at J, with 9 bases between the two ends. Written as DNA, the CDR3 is TGTGCCAGCAGTTTATCGCTCCGGGGTCAGCCCCAGCATTTT. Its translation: CASSLSLRGQPQHF.

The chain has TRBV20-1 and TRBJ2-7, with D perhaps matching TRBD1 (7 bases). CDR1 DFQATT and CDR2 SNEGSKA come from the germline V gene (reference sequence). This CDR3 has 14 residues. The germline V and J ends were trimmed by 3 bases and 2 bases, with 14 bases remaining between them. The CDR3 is CSASQTRGPYEQYF. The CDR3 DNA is TGCAGTGCTAGTCAGACTAGGGGGCCCTACGAGCAGTACTTC.

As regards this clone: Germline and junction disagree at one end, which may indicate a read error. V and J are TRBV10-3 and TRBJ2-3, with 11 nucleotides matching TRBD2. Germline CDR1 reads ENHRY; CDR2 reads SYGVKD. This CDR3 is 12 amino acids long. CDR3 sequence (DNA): TGTGCCATCAGTGAGGGGACTAGCGGTTTGGGTTTT. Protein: CAISEGTSGLGF.

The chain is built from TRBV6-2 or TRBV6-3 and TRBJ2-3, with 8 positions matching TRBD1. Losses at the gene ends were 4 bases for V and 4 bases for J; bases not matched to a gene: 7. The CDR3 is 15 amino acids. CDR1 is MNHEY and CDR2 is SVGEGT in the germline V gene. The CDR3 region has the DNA TGTGCCAGCAGTTCCGAAGGGACAGGCGCAGATACGCAGTATTTT. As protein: CASSSEGTGADTQYF.

The CDR3 here is CASSLGGQGAYEQYF. DNA for the CDR3: TGTGCCAGCAGCTTAGGGGGACAGGGGGCCTACGAGCAGTACTTC. The chain recombines TRBV13 with TRBJ2-7; 11 nucleotides match TRBD1. In germline, CDR1 is PRHDT, CDR2 FYEKMQ (reference sequence). The ends lost 0 bases at V and 2 bases at J; junction bases unmatched: 0. This CDR3 is built from 15 residues.

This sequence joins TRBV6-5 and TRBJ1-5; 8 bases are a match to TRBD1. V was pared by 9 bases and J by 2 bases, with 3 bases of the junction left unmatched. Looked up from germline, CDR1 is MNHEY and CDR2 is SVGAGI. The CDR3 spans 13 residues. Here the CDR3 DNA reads TGTGCCAGTAAGGACAGGGGCAATCAGCCCCAGCATTTT. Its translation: CASKDRGNQPQHF.

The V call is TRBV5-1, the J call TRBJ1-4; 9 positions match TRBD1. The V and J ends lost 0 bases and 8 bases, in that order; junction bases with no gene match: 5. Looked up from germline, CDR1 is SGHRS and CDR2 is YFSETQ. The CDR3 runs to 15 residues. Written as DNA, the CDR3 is TGCGCCAGCAGCTTGGCCACGGGACAGGGAGAAAAACTGTTTTTT. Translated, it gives CASSLATGQGEKLFF.

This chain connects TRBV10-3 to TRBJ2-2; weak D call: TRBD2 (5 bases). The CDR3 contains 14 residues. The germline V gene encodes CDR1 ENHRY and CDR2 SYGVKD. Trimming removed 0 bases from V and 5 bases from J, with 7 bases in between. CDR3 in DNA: TGTGCCATCAGTGAGTCCGGGGAGACCGGGGAGCTGTTTTTT. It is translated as CAISESGETGELFF.

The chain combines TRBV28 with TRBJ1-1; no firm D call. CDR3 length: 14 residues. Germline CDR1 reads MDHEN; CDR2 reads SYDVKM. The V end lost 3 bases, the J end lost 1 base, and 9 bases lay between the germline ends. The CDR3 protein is CASSLLRSNTEAFF. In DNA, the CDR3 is TGTGCCAGCAGTTTGCTACGGTCGAACACTGAAGCTTTCTTT. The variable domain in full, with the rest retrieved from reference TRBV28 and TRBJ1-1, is DVKVTQSSRYLVKRTGEKVFLECVQDMDHENMFWYRQDPGLGLRLIYFSYDVKMKEKGDIPEGYSVSREKKERFSLILESASTNQTSMYLCASSLLRSNTEAFFGQGTRLTVV.

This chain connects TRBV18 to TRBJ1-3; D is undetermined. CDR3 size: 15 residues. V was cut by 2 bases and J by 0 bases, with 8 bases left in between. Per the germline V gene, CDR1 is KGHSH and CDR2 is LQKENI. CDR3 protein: CASSPEASSGNTIYF. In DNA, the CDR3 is TGTGCCAGCTCACCAGAGGCAAGCTCTGGAAACACCATATATTTT.

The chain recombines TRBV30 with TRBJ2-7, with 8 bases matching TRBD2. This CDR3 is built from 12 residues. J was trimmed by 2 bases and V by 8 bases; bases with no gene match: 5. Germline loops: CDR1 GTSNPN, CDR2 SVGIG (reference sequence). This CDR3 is CAGAGAAYEQYF. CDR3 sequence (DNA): TGTGCCGGAGCGGGAGCGGCCTACGAGCAGTACTTC.

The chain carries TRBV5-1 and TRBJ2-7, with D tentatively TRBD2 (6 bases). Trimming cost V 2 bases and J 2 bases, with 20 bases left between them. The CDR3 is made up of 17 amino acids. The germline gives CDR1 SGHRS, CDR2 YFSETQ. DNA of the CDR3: TGCGCCAGCAGCTTTAGACCCCCCTCTAGCGAGCCCTACGAGCAGTACTTC. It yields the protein CASSFRPPSSEPYEQYF.

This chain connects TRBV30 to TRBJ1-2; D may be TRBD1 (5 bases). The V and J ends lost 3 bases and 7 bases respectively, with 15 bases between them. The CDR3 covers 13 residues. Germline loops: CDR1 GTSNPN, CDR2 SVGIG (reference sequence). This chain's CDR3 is CAWSPKGLGGYTF. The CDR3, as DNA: TGTGCCTGGAGCCCTAAGGGGCTGGGTGGCTACACCTTC.

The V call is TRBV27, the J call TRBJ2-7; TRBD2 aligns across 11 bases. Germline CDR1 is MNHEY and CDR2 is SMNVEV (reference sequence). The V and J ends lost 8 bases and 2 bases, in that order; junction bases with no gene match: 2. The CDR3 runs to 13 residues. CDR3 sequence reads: CASGSGRAYEQYF. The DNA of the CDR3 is TGTGCCAGCGGTAGCGGGAGGGCCTACGAGCAGTACTTC.

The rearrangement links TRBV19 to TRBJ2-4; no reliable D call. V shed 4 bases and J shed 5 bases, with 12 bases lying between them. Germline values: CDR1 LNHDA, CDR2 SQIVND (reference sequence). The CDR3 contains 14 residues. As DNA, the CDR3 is TGTGCCAGTAGTACCCCCGCTAAAGAAAACATTCAGTACTTC. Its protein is CASSTPAKENIQYF.

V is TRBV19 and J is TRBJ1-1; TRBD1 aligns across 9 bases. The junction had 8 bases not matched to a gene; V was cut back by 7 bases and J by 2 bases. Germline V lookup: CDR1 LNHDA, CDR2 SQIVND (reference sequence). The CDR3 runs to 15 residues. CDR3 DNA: TGTGCCAGTACCACGACAGGGGGACAAAACACTGAAGCTTTCTTT. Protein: CASTTTGGQNTEAFF.

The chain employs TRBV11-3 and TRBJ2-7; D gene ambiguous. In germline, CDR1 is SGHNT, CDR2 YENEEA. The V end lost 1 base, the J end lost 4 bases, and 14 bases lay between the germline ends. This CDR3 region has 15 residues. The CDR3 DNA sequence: TGTGCCAGCAGCTTAGGCGGCGGTAGCAGTTACGAGCAGTACTTC. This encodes CASSLGGGSSYEQYF.

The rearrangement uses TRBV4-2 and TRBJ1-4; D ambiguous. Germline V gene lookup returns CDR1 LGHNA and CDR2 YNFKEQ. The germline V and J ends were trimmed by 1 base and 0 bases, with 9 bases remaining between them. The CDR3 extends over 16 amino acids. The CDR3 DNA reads TGTGCCAGCAGCCAAGGCGAACTCGCAACTAATGAAAAACTGTTTTTT. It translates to CASSQGELATNEKLFF.